The TCR beta chain described here comes from a study of technical replicates of blood from a handful of donors. Some clones are missing from TCRdb's copy, which holds only in-frame ones; the method was immunoSEQ multiplex PCR. Of under 85,000 clones listed, 85% to 95% are singletons. The sample holds one count of this clone. Sequencing was done on a sample of T cells isolated from PBMCs. The sequence was obtained from a human donor in good health.

The CDR3 region has the DNA TGTGCCTGCAGGGGGCAGCTAACCACCGGGGAGCTGTTTTTT. It codes for CACRGQLTTGELFF. The chain has TRBV30 and TRBJ2-2, with TRBD1 matching over 8 bases. Per the germline V gene, CDR1 is GTSNPN and CDR2 is SVGIG (reference sequence). With 6 bases clipped from V and 4 bases from J, the junction kept 7 bases outside the gene matches. The CDR3 is 14 amino acids.